This T cell receptor beta chain was retrieved from a study of OX40 agonist ivuxolimab in advanced cancers. For the study in its entirety: Ivuxolimab, which targeted the costimulatory receptor OX40 (CD134), was an agonistic, fully human IgG2 monoclonal antibody. Intravenous ivuxolimab was administered to patients every 2 weeks at six dose levels: 0.01, 0.1, 0.3, 1.5, 3 and 10 mg/kg. Of the approximately 50 patients in dose escalation, about 20 had hepatocellular carcinoma, some 15 had melanoma, 9 had renal cell carcinoma and 9 had head and neck cancer. In the dose-escalation cohort, 70% to 90% of patients were male, and the mean age was roughly 60 years with a range of roughly 20 to 80. Prior anti-PD-1, anti-PD-L1 or anti-CTLA-4 therapy was permitted, and checkpoint inhibitors had been received by about 44% of dose-escalation patients. Partial responses occurred in three dose-escalation patients, of whom one had hepatocellular carcinoma and two had cutaneous melanoma. The purpose of peripheral TCRbeta sequencing was to test whether ivuxolimab changed TCR sequence diversity and led to clonal T-cell expansion. The paper reports the monotherapy dose-escalation portion (N ≈ 50 patients) of the phase I ivuxolimab trial. Overall results and qualifications from the work: In the 0.1-3.0 mg/kg groups, partial responders had among the lowest normalized peripheral clonal expansion, particularly in CD8+ T cells. Clonal expansion of both CD4+ and CD8+ blood T cells was observed from baseline to week 6 at doses 0.1 to 3.0 mg/kg. On average, CD8+ T cells showed more expanded clones than CD4+ T cells after ivuxolimab. The antigen specificity of the peripheral T cells that underwent clonal expansion was not determined. Low levels of normalized T-cell clonal expansion were also shown by some nonresponding patients.

Trimming at the junction amounts to 2 bases on V and 3 bases on J, and the germline ends lie 11 bases apart. The CDR3, cysteine through phenylalanine, is 15 amino acids long. Solely the CDR3 DNA is kept, with 45 bases framed from the first base. The germline V gene supplies CDR1 SNHLY and CDR2 FYNNEI. Notes on this clone: Its antigen remains undetermined. One base away there is no much larger clone; base qualities are not given.

Patients with autoimmune disease history or receiving systemic immunosuppression were excluded from the trial. Peripheral blood for TCR sequencing was drawn from every dose cohort at baseline, at cycle 4 day 1 and at cycle 7 day 1. Samples were obtained from an open-label, multicenter, first-in-human phase I dose-escalation trial of ivuxolimab. Adults with locally advanced or metastatic melanoma, renal cell carcinoma, hepatocellular carcinoma or head and neck squamous cell carcinoma were enrolled in the trial. Before TCR sequencing, CD4+ T cells and CD8+ T cells were sorted from peripheral blood as separate populations. Genomic DNA was extracted from sorted cells for sequencing of the TCRbeta CDR3 region. The immunoSEQ Assay was used for sequencing of TCRbeta CDR3 regions. TCRdb re-hosts the immuneACCESS table, in-frame sequences only. Its copies lack some clones; in the studies checked, an unresolved V gene accounts for under half of them, and the cause for the rest is not known. Recorded for this sample are 90,000 to 100,000 clones; 89% of them occurred a single time. Approximately 0.3% of the sample rests with the top ten.

The rearranged segments are TRBV2 and TRBJ2-4, with no D gene named confidently. The sequenced sample was CD4+ or CD8+ T cells sorted from blood, obtained in a trial of the OX40 agonist ivuxolimab. This TCR was recovered from an adult with an advanced solid tumor such as melanoma, head and neck, liver or kidney cancer. Read as DNA, the sequence is TGTGCCAGCAGTGAACGAAAGCTGATCAAAAACATTCAGTACTTC. Its translation reads: CASSERKLIKNIQYF.